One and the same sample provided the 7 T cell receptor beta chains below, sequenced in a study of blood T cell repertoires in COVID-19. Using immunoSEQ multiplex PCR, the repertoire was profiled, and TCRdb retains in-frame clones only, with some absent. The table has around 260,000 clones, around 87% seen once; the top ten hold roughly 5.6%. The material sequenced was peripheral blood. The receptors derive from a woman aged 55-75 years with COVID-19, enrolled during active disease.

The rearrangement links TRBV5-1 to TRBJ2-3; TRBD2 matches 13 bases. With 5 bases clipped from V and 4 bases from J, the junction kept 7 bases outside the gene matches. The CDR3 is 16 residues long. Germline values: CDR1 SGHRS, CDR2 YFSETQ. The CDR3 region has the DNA TGCGCCAGCAGTCTTACTAGCGGGAGGGTGCCAGATACGCAGTATTTT. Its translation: CASSLTSGRVPDTQYF.

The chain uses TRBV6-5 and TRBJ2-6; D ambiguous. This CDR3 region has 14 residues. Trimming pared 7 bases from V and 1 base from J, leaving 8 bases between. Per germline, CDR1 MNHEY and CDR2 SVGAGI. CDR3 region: CASIPVSGANVLTF. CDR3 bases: TGTGCCAGCATTCCGGTTTCTGGGGCCAACGTCCTGACTTTC.

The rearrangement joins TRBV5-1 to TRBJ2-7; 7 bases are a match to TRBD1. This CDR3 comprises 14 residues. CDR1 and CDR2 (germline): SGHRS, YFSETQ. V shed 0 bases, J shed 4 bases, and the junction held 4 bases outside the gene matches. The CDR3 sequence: CASSLASRGYEQYF. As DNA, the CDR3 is TGCGCCAGCAGCTTGGCTTCCAGGGGGTACGAGCAGTACTTC.

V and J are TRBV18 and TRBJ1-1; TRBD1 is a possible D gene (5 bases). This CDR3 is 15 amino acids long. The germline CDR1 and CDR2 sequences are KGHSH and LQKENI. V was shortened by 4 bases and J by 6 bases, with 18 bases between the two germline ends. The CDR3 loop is CASSRQGSHLSEAFF. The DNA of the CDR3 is TGTGCCAGCTCACGGCAGGGCAGCCATCTGTCTGAAGCTTTCTTT.

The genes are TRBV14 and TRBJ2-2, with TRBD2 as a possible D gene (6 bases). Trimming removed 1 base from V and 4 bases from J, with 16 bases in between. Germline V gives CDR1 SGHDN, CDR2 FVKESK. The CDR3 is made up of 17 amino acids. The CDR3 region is CASSQALTGLITGELFF. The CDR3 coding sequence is TGTGCCAGCAGCCAAGCACTGACGGGACTCATCACCGGGGAGCTGTTTTTT.

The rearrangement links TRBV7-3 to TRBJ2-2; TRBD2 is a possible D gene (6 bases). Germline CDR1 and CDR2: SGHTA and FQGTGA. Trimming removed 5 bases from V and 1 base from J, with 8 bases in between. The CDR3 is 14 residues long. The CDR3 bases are TGTGCCAGCAGCAGGGACTGGAACACCGGGGAGCTGTTTTTT. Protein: CASSRDWNTGELFF.

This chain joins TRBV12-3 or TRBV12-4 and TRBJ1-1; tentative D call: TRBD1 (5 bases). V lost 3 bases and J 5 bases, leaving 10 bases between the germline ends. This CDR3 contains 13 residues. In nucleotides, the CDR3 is TGTGCCAGCAGTTTCGGGGGGGAAACTGAAGCTTTCTTT. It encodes CASSFGGETEAFF.